The next 2 T cell receptor beta chains were all read from a single sample in a study of cytomegalovirus exposure and HLA in healthy donors. In the PCR, 60 Vbeta and 13 Jbeta primers were used. Assay: immunoSEQ multiplex PCR; the TCRdb copy retains only in-frame clones and omits some. There are approximately 180,000 clones in the sample; about four fifths occur only once, and 4.9% lies in the top ten. Material for sequencing was PBMCs. These receptors originate from a woman aged 18-35 years in good health and CMV-seropositive.

This rearrangement joins TRBV4-1 to TRBJ1-5; the D gene is possibly TRBD1 (6 bases). The CDR3 is 15 residues long. Trimming took 1 base from V and 5 from J, leaving 12 bases between them. Germline assignment: CDR1 MGHRA and CDR2 YSYEKL. The CDR3 sequence is CASSQGRTGYQPQHF. As DNA, the CDR3 is TGCGCCAGCAGCCAAGGACGTACAGGGTATCAGCCCCAGCATTTT.

The chain links TRBV7-3 to TRBJ1-5; TRBD1 matches 8 bases. Germline trimming cut 3 bases from V and 5 bases from J; bases unmatched to any gene: 0. The CDR3 loop spans 13 amino acids. From germline, CDR1 is SGHTA and CDR2 FQGTGA. The DNA of the CDR3 is TGTGCCAGCAGCTTGACAGGGGATCAGCCCCAGCATTTT. Its protein is CASSLTGDQPQHF.